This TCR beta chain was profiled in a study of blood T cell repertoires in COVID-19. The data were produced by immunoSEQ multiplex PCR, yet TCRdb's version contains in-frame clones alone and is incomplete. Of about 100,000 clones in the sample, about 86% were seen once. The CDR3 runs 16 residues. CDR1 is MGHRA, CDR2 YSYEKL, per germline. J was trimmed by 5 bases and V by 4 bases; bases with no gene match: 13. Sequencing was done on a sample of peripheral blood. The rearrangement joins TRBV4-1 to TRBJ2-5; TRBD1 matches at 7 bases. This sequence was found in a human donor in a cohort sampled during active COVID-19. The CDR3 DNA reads TGCGCCAGCAGCCGGCCGGACAGGCCGCCGGGGGAGACCCAGTACTTC. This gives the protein CASSRPDRPPGETQYF.